The 27 T cell receptor beta chains below come from one sample, sequenced in a study of blood T cell repertoires in COVID-19. Sequencing was performed with immunoSEQ multiplex PCR; in TCRdb, only in-frame clones are kept and a portion is missing. Seen here are 200,000 to 250,000 clones, 70% to 90% observed once, and the top ten hold approximately 12%. The specimen sequenced was peripheral blood. These receptors all stem from a woman aged 18 to 35 who had recovered from COVID-19.

The chain is built from TRBV4-1 and TRBJ2-3; 7 positions match TRBD2. Per germline, CDR1 MGHRA and CDR2 YSYEKL. V lost 1 base and J lost 10; bases outside the gene matches: 5. This CDR3 comprises 13 residues. The CDR3 is CASSQVGGRAQYF. The CDR3 bases are TGCGCCAGCAGCCAAGTCGGGGGGAGAGCGCAGTATTTT.

The chain has TRBV20-1 and TRBJ1-5; TRBD1 might be the D (5 bases). Per germline, CDR1 DFQATT and CDR2 SNEGSKA (reference sequence). CDR3 length: 14 residues. V was cut by 3 bases and J by 1 base, with 10 bases left in between. For the CDR3, the DNA is TGCAGTGCTAGTCAGGGAAGGAGCAATCAGCCCCAGCATTTT. Translation: CSASQGRSNQPQHF.

This clone was recorded a few times. This chain uses TRBV7-2 with TRBJ2-7, with 9 bases matching TRBD1. The CDR3 sequence is 15 residues long. Trimming took 0 bases from V and 4 from J; bases not matched to a gene: 4. Germline loops: CDR1 SGHTA, CDR2 FQGNSA. The CDR3 nucleotides read TGTGCCAGCAGCTTAGCGACAGGGGGGCGTTACGAGCAGTACTTC. Translation: CASSLATGGRYEQYF.

CDR3 bases: TGTGCTAGTGGTTTCTCTAGCGGGAGGGCCTCTGAGCAGTTCTTC. As protein: CASGFSSGRASEQFF. The chain couples TRBV12-5 to TRBJ2-1; 12 bases map to TRBD2. The CDR3 is made up of 15 amino acids. Germline CDR1 and CDR2: LGHNT and FRNRAP. V trimming: 3 bases; J trimming: 9 bases; junction bases outside the gene matches: 6.

The chain joins TRBV7-2 to TRBJ2-5, with 11 bases fitting TRBD2. CDR1 is SGHTA and CDR2 is FQGNSA in the germline V gene. Trimming took 5 bases from V and 3 from J; bases not matched to a gene: 5. This CDR3 has 15 residues. The CDR3 is CASSNSGRAEETQYF. The CDR3 bases are TGTGCCAGCAGCAATAGCGGGAGGGCCGAAGAGACCCAGTACTTC.

This chain links TRBV6-5 with TRBJ1-2; 8 bases map to TRBD1. CDR3 size: 13 residues. Germline CDR1 is MNHEY and CDR2 is SVGAGI. V was pared by 11 bases and J by 8 bases, with 13 bases of the junction left unmatched. The CDR3 sequence: CARGQGTTGGYTF. The CDR3 DNA reads TGTGCCCGAGGACAGGGTACCACGGGAGGCTACACCTTC.

This clone was found once. This chain uses TRBV27 with TRBJ2-2; maybe TRBD2 (6 bases). CDR3 length equals 17 residues. The ends were cut back, 5 bases at V and 4 bases at J, with 20 bases in the middle. Germline values: CDR1 MNHEY, CDR2 SMNVEV (reference sequence). CDR3 sequence reads: CASSTPPGTEGTGELFF. The CDR3 bases are TGTGCCAGCAGTACCCCCCCGGGGACGGAGGGCACCGGGGAGCTGTTTTTT.

CDR3 bases: TGTGCCAGCAGTTACCCTAGTCAGCCCCAGCATTTT. Residues: CASSYPSQPQHF. The genes are TRBV6-2 or TRBV6-3 and TRBJ1-5; D is ambiguous. Germline V gene data show CDR1 as MNHEY and CDR2 as SVGEGT. The CDR3 sequence is 12 residues long. V was pared by 2 bases and J by 6 bases, with 5 bases between.

In its sample, this clone was seen a few times. The genes are TRBV2 and TRBJ2-7; 8 positions match TRBD2. Germline trimming cut 0 bases from V and 1 base from J; bases unmatched to any gene: 5. The length of the CDR3 is 16 residues. Germline values: CDR1 SNHLY, CDR2 FYNNEI. The CDR3 region has the DNA TGTGCCAGCAGTGAAGCCCGGCTAGCGGGTTCCTACGAGCAGTACTTC. Its translation is CASSEARLAGSYEQYF.

V and J are TRBV14 and TRBJ1-1, with D hard to call. This CDR3 is 14 amino acids long. Germline V lookup: CDR1 SGHDN, CDR2 FVKESK. V lost 4 bases and J lost 1, with 10 bases in between. CDR3 bases: TGTGCCAGCAGCCCTTTGGACTCGAACACTGAAGCTTTCTTT. It translates to CASSPLDSNTEAFF.

V gene TRBV13 combines with J gene TRBJ2-7; D possibly corresponds to TRBD2 (6 bases). This CDR3 region has 15 residues. Germline loops: CDR1 PRHDT, CDR2 FYEKMQ (reference sequence). V dropped 0 bases and J dropped 2 bases, with 11 bases sitting between them. The CDR3 bases are TGTGCCAGCAGCTTAGGGTTAGCGGTACCCTACGAGCAGTACTTC. Translated: CASSLGLAVPYEQYF.

This chain uses TRBV7-2 with TRBJ1-2; 9 bases fit TRBD1. The CDR3 has 13 amino acids. Losses at the gene ends were 5 bases for V and 5 bases for J; bases not matched to a gene: 3. In germline, CDR1 is SGHTA, CDR2 FQGNSA. The CDR3 region has the DNA TGTGCCAGCAGCCCTGGACAGGGGTATGGCTACACCTTC. This translates into CASSPGQGYGYTF.

CDR3: CASSPPGTVTSYEQYF. In DNA form, the CDR3 reads TGTGCCAGCTCACCACCAGGGACAGTAACTTCCTACGAGCAGTACTTC. The chain joins TRBV18 to TRBJ2-7; 7 positions agree with TRBD1. The V segment lost 0 bases and the J segment 1 base; nucleotides outside the gene matches: 6. This CDR3 region has 16 residues. Germline-derived CDR1 and CDR2 are KGHSH and LQKENI.

The gene calls are TRBV12-3 or TRBV12-4 and TRBJ2-7; the match to TRBD2 covers 7 bases. The V segment lost 1 base and the J segment 5 bases; nucleotides outside the gene matches: 2. This CDR3 has 13 residues. The CDR3 is CASSLVLADEQYF. CDR3 bases: TGTGCCAGCAGTTTAGTCCTAGCGGACGAGCAGTACTTC.

V usage is TRBV7-9 and J usage is TRBJ2-1; the match to TRBD1 covers 7 bases. V shed 5 bases and J 9 bases; nucleotides not matched to a gene: 13. Germline V gene lookup returns CDR1 SEHNR and CDR2 FQNEAQ (reference sequence). The CDR3 contains 15 residues. Here the CDR3 DNA reads TGTGCCAGCAGCCCCCGGCGCACAGGGGCCGGTGAGCAGTTCTTC. Translated: CASSPRRTGAGEQFF. The full variable domain, in which reference TRBV7-9 and TRBJ2-1 provide the parts outside the CDR3, is DTGVSQNPRHKITKRGQNVTFRCDPISEHNRLYWYRQTLGQGPEFLTYFQNEAQLEKSRLLSDRFSAERPKGSFSTLEIQRTEQGDSAMYLCASSPRRTGAGEQFFGPGTRLTVL.

This clone came up a few times. The chain employs TRBV18 and TRBJ2-7; 7 bases match TRBD1. V lost 4 bases, J lost 7 bases, and 1 base stayed unmatched. The CDR3 has 11 residues. Germline CDR1 is KGHSH and CDR2 is LQKENI. The CDR3 bases are TGTGCCAGCTCACTACAGGGGGAGCAGTACTTC. Its protein is CASSLQGEQYF.

The rearrangement joins TRBV5-1 to TRBJ2-2; weak D call: TRBD1 (6 bases). Trimming stripped 1 base from V and 6 bases from J, with 16 bases between. The CDR3 length is 16 residues. Germline assignment: CDR1 SGHRS and CDR2 YFSETQ. CDR3: CASSLTGHPASGELFF. CDR3 DNA sequence: TGCGCCAGCAGCTTGACGGGACACCCTGCATCCGGGGAGCTGTTTTTT.

This chain uses TRBV2 with TRBJ2-7; the D gene is possibly TRBD2 (5 bases). Trimming removed 4 bases from V and 7 bases from J, with 17 bases in between. This CDR3 has 14 residues. Germline values: CDR1 SNHLY, CDR2 FYNNEI. CDR3 in DNA: TGTGCCAGCAGTGTAAGGCCATCCCCGGGGGAGCAGTACTTC. Its translation: CASSVRPSPGEQYF.

The chain couples TRBV5-1 to TRBJ1-6; tentatively, D is TRBD1 (5 bases). The germline gives CDR1 SGHRS, CDR2 YFSETQ. Trimming cost V 0 bases and J 7 bases, with 11 bases left between them. CDR3 length equals 15 residues. The CDR3 here is CASSLAGRGNSPLHF. DNA of the CDR3: TGCGCCAGCAGCTTGGCCGGCCGGGGGAATTCACCCCTCCACTTT.

This clone came up once. The rearrangement uses TRBV30 and TRBJ1-1; TRBD1 matches 9 bases. This CDR3 is 16 amino acids long. V lost 0 bases and J lost 1; bases outside the gene matches: 6. Germline V gene sequence: CDR1 GTSNPN, CDR2 SVGIG (reference sequence). The CDR3, as DNA: TGTGCCTGGAGTGTACTTGGGACAGGGTGGAACACTGAAGCTTTCTTT. Translation gives CAWSVLGTGWNTEAFF.

The chain carries TRBV30 and TRBJ2-1, with D possibly TRBD2 on 5 matching bases. The CDR3 contains 13 residues. Germline CDR1 and CDR2: GTSNPN and SVGIG (reference sequence). V was cut by 3 bases and J by 0 bases, with 6 bases left in between. The CDR3 DNA is TGTGCCTGGAGCGACTACTCCTACAATGAGCAGTTCTTC. Protein: CAWSDYSYNEQFF.

The gene calls are TRBV18 and TRBJ2-5, with 10 positions matching TRBD1. V shed 3 bases, J shed 4 bases, and the junction held 5 bases outside the gene matches. Germline values: CDR1 KGHSH, CDR2 LQKENI. The CDR3 is made up of 15 amino acids. The CDR3 DNA sequence: TGTGCCAGCTCACCGGACAGGGGGGTAGGAGAGACCCAGTACTTC. Translation: CASSPDRGVGETQYF.

V is TRBV6-5 and J is TRBJ1-5, with a weak D call TRBD1 (6 bases). Germline CDR1 MNHEY, CDR2 SVGAGI. V was trimmed by 6 bases and J by 7 bases, leaving 19 bases between them. The CDR3 sequence is 15 residues long. CDR3 nucleotides: TGTGCCAGCAGGGTCAACAGGGACCGTCTCCAGCCCCAGCATTTT. Translated: CASRVNRDRLQPQHF.

This clone was detected only a few times. The genes are TRBV28 and TRBJ2-1; 7 bases fit TRBD1. After removal of 6 bases from V and 0 bases from J, the junction contained 5 bases not matched to a gene. Per germline, CDR1 MDHEN and CDR2 SYDVKM. This CDR3 comprises 15 residues. This CDR3 is CASSGTAVSYNEQFF. CDR3 nucleotides: TGTGCCAGCAGCGGGACAGCCGTCTCCTACAATGAGCAGTTCTTC. The full variable domain, completed using reference TRBV28 and TRBJ2-1, is DVKVTQSSRYLVKRTGEKVFLECVQDMDHENMFWYRQDPGLGLRLIYFSYDVKMKEKGDIPEGYSVSREKKERFSLILESASTNQTSMYLCASSGTAVSYNEQFFGPGTRLTVL.

This chain uses TRBV7-3 with TRBJ2-3; TRBD2 agrees at 8 bases. This CDR3 has 17 residues. Germline assignment: CDR1 SGHTA and CDR2 FQGTGA. After removal of 5 bases from V and 2 bases from J, the junction contained 12 bases not matched to a gene. CDR3 amino acids: CASSPHQRGLLTDTQYF. CDR3 bases: TGTGCCAGCAGCCCACACCAGCGGGGGCTCCTCACAGATACGCAGTATTTT. Variable domain in full (rest from reference TRBV7-3 and TRBJ2-3): GAGVSQTPSNKVTEKGKYVELRCDPISGHTALYWYRQSLGQGPEFLIYFQGTGAADDSGLPNDRFFAVRPEGSVSTLKIQRTERGDSAVYLCASSPHQRGLLTDTQYFGPGTRLTVL.

The V call is TRBV7-9, the J call TRBJ1-5; 7 bases are a match to TRBD1. J lost 6 bases, V lost 5 bases, and 4 bases had no gene match. The CDR3 runs to 13 residues. Germline CDR1 SEHNR, CDR2 FQNEAQ (reference sequence). The CDR3 here is CASSAGGRQPQHF. CDR3 DNA: TGTGCCAGCAGCGCAGGGGGGCGTCAGCCCCAGCATTTT.

The V call is TRBV4-2, the J call TRBJ1-2, with 7 positions matching TRBD1. Germline assignment: CDR1 LGHNA and CDR2 YNFKEQ. CDR3 size: 13 residues. Losses at the gene ends were 3 bases for V and 4 bases for J; bases not matched to a gene: 2. Here the CDR3 DNA reads TGTGCCAGCAGCCAGGGACAGCTCTATGGCTACACCTTC. This codes for CASSQGQLYGYTF.